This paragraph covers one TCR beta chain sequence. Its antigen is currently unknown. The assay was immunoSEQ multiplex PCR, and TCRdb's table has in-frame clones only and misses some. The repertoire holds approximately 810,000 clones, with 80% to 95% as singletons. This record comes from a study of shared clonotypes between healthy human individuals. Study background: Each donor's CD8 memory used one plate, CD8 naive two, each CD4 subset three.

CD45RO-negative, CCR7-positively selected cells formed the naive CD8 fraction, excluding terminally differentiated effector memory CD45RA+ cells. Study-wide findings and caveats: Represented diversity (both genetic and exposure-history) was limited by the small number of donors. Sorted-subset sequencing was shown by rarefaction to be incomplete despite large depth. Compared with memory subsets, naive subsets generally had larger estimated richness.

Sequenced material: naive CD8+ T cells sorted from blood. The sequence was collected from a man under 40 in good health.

DNA of the CDR3: TGCAGCGTTGAAGGACAGGGGTCAGAGCAGTATTTT. As protein: CSVEGQGSEQYF. This chain connects TRBV29-1 to TRBJ2-3; 8 nucleotides agree with TRBD1. The CDR3 covers 12 residues. V lost 1 base to trimming and J lost 11 bases; unmatched junction nucleotides: 5. Germline CDR1 SQVTM, CDR2 ANQGSEA.